This T cell receptor (beta chain) was retrieved from a study of blood T cell repertoires in COVID-19. Background on the study: Spain, Italy and the United States supplied samples that represented acute and convalescent COVID-19. Nucleic acid was either cDNA or gDNA, and it came from T cells, B-cell-depleted T cells, or PBMCs.

Germline V gives CDR1 SGHNT, CDR2 YYREEE (reference sequence). V lost 7 bases, J lost 6 bases, and 17 bases lay in between. The length of the CDR3 is 14 residues. TCRdb keeps only in-frame clones here, not all; method: immunoSEQ multiplex PCR. This sample has around 200,000 clones, with roughly 80% found just once. V usage is TRBV5-4 and J usage is TRBJ2-1, with D tentatively TRBD2 (7 bases). The TCR sequence derives from a woman older than 75 with acute or convalescent COVID-19. The specimen was peripheral blood. Here the CDR3 reads CASQRGGYFNEQFF. DNA of the CDR3: TGTGCCAGCCAGAGGGGGGGCTACTTCAATGAGCAGTTCTTC.